The T cell receptor (beta chain) under discussion was sequenced for a study of Tregs in tolerant kidney transplant recipients. Overall study findings and caveats: Expanding Tregs on activated donor B cells appeared to best identify donor-specific TCRbeta clones.

V lost 2 bases to trimming and J lost 4 bases, with 5 bases between them. Germline assignment: CDR1 GTSNPN and CDR2 SVGIG (reference sequence). The CDR3 sequence is 11 residues long. Unstimulated regulatory T cells (CD4+CD25+CD127-), CD4+CD25- non-regulatory cells, CD4 and CD8 cells were FACS-sorted from thawed PBMCs. With regard to this clone: What it recognizes is unknown.

The assay was immunoSEQ multiplex PCR, and TCRdb's table has in-frame clones only and misses some. The sample lists some 74,000 clones, more than 85% occurring once. The TCR originated in a human donor who received a combined kidney and bone marrow transplant. The specimen was Tregs from blood, collected before the transplant. The chain employs TRBV30 and TRBJ1-2; D unresolved. The CDR3 reads CAWSLLYGYTF. The CDR3 nucleotides read TGTGCCTGGAGTCTACTCTATGGCTACACCTTC.